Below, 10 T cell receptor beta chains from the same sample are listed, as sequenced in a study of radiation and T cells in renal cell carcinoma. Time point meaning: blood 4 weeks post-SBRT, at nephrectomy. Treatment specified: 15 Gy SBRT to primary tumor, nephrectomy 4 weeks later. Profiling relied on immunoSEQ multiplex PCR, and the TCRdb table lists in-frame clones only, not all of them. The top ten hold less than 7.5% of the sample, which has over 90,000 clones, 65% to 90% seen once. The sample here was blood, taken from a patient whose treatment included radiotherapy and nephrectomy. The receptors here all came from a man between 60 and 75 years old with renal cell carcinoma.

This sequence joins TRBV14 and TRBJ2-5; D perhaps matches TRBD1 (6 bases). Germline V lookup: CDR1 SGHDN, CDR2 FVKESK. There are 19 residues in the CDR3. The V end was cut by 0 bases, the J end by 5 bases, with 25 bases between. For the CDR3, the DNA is TGTGCCAGCAGCCAAGATCCCTTTACAGGGACCGAAGATGGGGAGACCCAGTACTTC. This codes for CASSQDPFTGTEDGETQYF.

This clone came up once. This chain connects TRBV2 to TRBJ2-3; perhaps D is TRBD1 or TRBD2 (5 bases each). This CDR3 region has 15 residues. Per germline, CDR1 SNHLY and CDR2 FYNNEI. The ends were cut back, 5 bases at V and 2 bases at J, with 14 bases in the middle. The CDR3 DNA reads TGTGCCAGCAGTTATAGCGTGGGGCCCACAGATACGCAGTATTTT. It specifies CASSYSVGPTDTQYF.

The CDR3 reads CASIQGAGALGTEAFF. The CDR3 bases are TGTGCCAGCATCCAAGGGGCAGGGGCCTTAGGCACTGAAGCTTTCTTT. The chain recombines TRBV27 with TRBJ1-1, with D perhaps TRBD1 (6 bases). The germline V gene encodes CDR1 MNHEY and CDR2 SMNVEV (reference sequence). The CDR3 is 16 amino acids. V dropped 7 bases and J dropped 4 bases, with 22 bases sitting between them.

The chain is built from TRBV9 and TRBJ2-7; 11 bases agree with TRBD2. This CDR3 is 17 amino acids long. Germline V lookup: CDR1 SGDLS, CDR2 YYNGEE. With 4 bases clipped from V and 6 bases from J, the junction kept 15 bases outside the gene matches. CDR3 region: CASSQALAGGPVGEQYF. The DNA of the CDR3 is TGTGCCAGCAGCCAAGCTTTAGCGGGAGGGCCGGTGGGCGAGCAGTACTTC. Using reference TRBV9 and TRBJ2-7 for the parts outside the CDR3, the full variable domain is DSGVTQTPKHLITATGQRVTLRCSPRSGDLSVYWYQQSLDQGLQFLIQYYNGEERAKGNILERFSAQQFPDLHSELNLSSLELGDSALYFCASSQALAGGPVGEQYFGPGTRLTVT.

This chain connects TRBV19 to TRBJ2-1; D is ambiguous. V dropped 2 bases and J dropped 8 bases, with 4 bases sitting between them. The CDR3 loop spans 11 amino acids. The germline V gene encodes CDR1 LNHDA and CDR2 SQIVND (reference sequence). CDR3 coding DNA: TGTGCCAGTAGTATATACTATGAGCAGTTCTTC. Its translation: CASSIYYEQFF.

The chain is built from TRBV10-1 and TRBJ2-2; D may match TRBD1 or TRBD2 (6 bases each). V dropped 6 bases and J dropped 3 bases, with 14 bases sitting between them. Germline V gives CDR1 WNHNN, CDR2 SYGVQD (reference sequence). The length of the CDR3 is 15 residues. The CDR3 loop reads CASREGGRDTGELFF. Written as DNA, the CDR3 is TGCGCCAGCAGGGAGGGGGGCCGCGACACCGGGGAGCTGTTTTTT.

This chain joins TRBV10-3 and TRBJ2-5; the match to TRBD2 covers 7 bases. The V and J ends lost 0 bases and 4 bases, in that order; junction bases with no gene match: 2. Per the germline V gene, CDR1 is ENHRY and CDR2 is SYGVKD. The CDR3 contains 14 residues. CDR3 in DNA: TGTGCCATCAGTGAGTCAACGGGAGGAGAGACCCAGTACTTC. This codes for CAISESTGGETQYF.

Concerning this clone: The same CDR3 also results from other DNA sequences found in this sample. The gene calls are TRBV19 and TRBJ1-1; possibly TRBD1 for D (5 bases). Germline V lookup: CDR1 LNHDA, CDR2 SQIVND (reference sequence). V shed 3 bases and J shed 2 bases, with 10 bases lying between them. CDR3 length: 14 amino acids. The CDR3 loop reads CASSIPGLNTEAFF. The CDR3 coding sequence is TGTGCCAGTAGTATCCCAGGGCTAAACACTGAAGCTTTCTTT.

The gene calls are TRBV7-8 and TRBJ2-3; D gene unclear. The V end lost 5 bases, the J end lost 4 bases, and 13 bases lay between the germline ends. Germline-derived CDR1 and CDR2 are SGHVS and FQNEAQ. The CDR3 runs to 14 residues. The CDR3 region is CASSPETAADTQYF. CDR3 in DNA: TGTGCCAGCAGCCCAGAGACTGCGGCAGATACGCAGTATTTT.

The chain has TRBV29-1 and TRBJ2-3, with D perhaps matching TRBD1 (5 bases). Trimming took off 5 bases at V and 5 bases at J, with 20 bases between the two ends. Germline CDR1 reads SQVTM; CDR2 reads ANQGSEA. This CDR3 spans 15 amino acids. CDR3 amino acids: CSVQTRAGSLDTQYF. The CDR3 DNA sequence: TGCAGCGTTCAGACCCGAGCAGGGTCATTAGATACGCAGTATTTT.